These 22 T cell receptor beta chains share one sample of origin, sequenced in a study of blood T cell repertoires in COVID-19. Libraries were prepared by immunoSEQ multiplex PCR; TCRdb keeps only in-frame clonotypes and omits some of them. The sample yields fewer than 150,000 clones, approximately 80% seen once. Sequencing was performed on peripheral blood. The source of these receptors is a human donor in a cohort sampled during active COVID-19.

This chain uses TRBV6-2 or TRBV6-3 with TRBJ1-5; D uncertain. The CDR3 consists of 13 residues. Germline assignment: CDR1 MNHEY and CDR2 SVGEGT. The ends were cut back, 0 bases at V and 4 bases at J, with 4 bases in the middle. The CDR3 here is CASSYSENQPQHF. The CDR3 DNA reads TGTGCCAGCAGTTACTCGGAGAATCAGCCCCAGCATTTT.

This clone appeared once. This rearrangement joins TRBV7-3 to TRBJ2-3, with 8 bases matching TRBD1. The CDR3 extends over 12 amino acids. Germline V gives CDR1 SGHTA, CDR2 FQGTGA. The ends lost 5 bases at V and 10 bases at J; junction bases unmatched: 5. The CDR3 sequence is CASSADRGAQYF. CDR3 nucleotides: TGTGCCAGCAGCGCCGACAGGGGAGCGCAGTATTTT. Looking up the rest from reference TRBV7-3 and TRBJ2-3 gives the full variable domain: GAGVSQTPSNKVTEKGKYVELRCDPISGHTALYWYRQSLGQGPEFLIYFQGTGAADDSGLPNDRFFAVRPEGSVSTLKIQRTERGDSAVYLCASSADRGAQYFGPGTRLTVL.

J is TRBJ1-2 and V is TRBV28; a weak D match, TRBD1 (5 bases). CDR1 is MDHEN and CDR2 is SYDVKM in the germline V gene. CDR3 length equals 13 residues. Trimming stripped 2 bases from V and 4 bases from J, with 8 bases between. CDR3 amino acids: CASSLNRLYGYTF. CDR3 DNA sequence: TGTGCCAGCAGTTTAAACAGGCTCTATGGCTACACCTTC.

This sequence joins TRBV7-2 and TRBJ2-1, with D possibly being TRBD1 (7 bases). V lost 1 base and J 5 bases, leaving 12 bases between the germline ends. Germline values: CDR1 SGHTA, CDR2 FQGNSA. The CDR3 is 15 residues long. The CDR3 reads CASSLDRGGDNEQFF. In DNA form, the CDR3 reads TGTGCCAGCAGCTTAGACAGGGGAGGCGACAATGAGCAGTTCTTC.

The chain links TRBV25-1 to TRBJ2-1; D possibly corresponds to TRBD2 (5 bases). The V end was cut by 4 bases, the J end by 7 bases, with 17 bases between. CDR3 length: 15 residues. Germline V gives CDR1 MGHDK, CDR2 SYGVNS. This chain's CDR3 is CASSGTGISVNEQFF. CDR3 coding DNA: TGTGCCAGCAGTGGAACCGGGATTAGCGTAAATGAGCAGTTCTTC. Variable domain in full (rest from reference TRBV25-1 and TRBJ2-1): EADIYQTPRYLVIGTGKKITLECSQTMGHDKMYWYQQDPGMELHLIHYSYGVNSTEKGDLSSESTVSRIRTEHFPLTLESARPSHTSQYLCASSGTGISVNEQFFGPGTRLTVL.

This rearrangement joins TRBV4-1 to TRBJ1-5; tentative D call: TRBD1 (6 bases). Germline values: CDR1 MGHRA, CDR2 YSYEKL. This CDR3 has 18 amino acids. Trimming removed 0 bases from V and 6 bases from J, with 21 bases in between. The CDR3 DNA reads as TGCGCCAGCAGCCAAGATCGGCAGGGGCGGCGGTGGACTCAGCCCCAGCATTTT. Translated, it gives CASSQDRQGRRWTQPQHF.

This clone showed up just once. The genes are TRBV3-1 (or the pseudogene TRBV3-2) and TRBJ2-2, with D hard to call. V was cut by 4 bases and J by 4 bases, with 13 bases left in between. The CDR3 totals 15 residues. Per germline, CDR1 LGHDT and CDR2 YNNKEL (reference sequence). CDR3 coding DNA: TGTGCCAGCAGCCTAAGTGGGTCAGGCACCGGGGAGCTGTTTTTT. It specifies CASSLSGSGTGELFF.

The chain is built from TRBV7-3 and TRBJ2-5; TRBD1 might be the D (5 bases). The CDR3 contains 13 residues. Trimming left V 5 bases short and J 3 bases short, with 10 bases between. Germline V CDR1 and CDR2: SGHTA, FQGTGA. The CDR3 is CASSQSREETQYF. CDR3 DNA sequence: TGTGCCAGCAGCCAAAGCAGGGAAGAGACCCAGTACTTC.

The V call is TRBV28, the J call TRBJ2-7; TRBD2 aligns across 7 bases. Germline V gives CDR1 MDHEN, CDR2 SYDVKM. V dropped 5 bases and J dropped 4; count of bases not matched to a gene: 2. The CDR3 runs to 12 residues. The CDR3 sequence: CASSLGGYEQYF. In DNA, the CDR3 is TGTGCCAGCAGTCTCGGGGGGTACGAGCAGTACTTC.

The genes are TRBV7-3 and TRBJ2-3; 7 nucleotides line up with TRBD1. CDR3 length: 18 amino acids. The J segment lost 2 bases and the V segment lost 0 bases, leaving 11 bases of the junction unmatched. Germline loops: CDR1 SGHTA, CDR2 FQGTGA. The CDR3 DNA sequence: TGTGCCAGCAGCTTAACGTTGGCAGCAGGGGGACACACAGATACGCAGTATTTT. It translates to CASSLTLAAGGHTDTQYF.

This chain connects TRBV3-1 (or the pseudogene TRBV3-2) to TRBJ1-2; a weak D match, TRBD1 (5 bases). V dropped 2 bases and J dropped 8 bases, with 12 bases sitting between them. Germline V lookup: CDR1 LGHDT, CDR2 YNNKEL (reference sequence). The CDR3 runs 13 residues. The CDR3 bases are TGTGCCAGCAGCCAACGCCAGGGAGGCGGCTACACCTTC. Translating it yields CASSQRQGGGYTF.

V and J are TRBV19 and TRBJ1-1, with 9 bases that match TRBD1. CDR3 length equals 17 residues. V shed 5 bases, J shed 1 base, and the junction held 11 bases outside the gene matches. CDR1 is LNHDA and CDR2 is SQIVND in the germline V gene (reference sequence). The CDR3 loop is CASSATGQGNPNTEAFF. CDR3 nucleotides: TGTGCCAGTAGTGCAACGGGACAGGGAAACCCGAACACTGAAGCTTTCTTT.

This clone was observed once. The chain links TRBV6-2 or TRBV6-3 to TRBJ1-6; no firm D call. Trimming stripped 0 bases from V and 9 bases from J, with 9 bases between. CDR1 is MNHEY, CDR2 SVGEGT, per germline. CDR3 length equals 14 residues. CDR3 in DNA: TGTGCCAGCAGTTACTCAGGAGACGGTTCACCCCTCCACTTT. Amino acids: CASSYSGDGSPLHF.

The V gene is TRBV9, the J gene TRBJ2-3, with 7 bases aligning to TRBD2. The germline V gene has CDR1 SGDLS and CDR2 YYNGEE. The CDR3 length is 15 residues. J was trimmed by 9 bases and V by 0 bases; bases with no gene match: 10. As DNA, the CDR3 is TGTGCCAGCAGCGTAGGGGCGGGGGTCCCCCCCACGCAGTATTTT. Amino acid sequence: CASSVGAGVPPTQYF.

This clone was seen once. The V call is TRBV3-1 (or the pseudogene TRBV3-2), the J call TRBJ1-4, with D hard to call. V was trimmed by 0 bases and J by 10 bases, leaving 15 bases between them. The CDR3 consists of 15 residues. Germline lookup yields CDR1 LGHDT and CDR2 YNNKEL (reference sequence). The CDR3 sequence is CASSQDVGGIGKLFF. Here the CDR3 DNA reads TGTGCCAGCAGCCAAGATGTGGGAGGGATAGGAAAACTGTTTTTT.

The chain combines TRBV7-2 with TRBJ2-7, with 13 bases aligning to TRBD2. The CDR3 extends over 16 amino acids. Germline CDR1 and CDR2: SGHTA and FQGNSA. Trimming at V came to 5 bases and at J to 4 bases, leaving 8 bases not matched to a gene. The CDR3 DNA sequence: TGTGCCAGCAGCCGGACTAGCGGGGGTCGTGGTTACGAGCAGTACTTC. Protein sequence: CASSRTSGGRGYEQYF. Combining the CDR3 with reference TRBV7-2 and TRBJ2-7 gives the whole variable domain GAGVSQSPSNKVTEKGKDVELRCDPISGHTALYWYRQSLGQGLEFLIYFQGNSAPDKSGLPSDRFSAERTGGSVSTLTIQRTQQEDSAVYLCASSRTSGGRGYEQYFGPGTRLTVT.

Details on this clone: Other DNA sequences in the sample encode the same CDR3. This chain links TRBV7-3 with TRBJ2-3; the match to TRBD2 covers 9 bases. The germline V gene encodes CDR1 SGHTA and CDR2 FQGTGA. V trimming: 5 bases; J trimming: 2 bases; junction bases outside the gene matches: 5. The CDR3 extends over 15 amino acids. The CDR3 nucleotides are TGTGCCAGCAGCCGGAGCGGGGGGTCCACAGATACGCAGTATTTT. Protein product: CASSRSGGSTDTQYF.

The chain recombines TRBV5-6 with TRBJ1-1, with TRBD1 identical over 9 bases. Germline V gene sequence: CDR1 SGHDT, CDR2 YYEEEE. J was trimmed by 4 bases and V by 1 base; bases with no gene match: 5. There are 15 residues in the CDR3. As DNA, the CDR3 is TGTGCCAGCAGCTTGCCGACAGGGGGATTCACTGAAGCTTTCTTT. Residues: CASSLPTGGFTEAFF.

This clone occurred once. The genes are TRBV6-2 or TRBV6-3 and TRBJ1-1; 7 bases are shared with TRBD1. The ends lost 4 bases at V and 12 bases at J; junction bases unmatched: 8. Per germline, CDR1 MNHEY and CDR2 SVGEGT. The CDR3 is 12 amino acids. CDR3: CASSFTGERSFF. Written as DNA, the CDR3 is TGTGCCAGCAGTTTCACAGGGGAGAGGTCTTTCTTT.

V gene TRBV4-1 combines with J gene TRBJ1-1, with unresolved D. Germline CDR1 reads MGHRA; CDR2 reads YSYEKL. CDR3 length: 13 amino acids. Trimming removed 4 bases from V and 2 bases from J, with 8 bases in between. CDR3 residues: CASSPRVNTEAFF. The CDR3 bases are TGCGCCAGCAGCCCCCGGGTCAACACTGAAGCTTTCTTT.

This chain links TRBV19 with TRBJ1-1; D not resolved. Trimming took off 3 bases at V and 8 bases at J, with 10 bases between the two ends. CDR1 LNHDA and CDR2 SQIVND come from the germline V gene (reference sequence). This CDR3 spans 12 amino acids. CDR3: CASSISAGEAFF. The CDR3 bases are TGTGCCAGTAGTATCTCGGCGGGGGAAGCTTTCTTT.

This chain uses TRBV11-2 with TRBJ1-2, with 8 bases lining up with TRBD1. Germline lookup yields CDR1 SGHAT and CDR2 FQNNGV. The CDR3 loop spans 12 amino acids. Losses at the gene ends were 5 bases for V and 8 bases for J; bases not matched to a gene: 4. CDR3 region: CASSTRDRGYTF. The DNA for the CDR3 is TGTGCCAGCAGCACCCGGGACAGGGGCTACACCTTC.